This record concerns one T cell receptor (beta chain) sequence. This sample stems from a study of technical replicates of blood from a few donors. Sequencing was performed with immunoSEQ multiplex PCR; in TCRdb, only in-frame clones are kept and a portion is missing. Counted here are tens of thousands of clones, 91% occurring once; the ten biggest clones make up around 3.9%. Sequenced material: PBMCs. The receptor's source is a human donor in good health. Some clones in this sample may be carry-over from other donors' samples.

The CDR3 is CASSLVQGALDTQYF. The DNA for the CDR3 is TGTGCCAGCAGTTTAGTACAGGGGGCTTTGGATACGCAGTATTTT. The rearrangement uses TRBV27 and TRBJ2-3, with TRBD1 matching over 9 bases. CDR1 and CDR2 from the germline V gene are MNHEY and SMNVEV (reference sequence). The length of the CDR3 is 15 residues. Trimming at V came to 2 bases and at J to 6 bases, leaving 6 bases not matched to a gene.